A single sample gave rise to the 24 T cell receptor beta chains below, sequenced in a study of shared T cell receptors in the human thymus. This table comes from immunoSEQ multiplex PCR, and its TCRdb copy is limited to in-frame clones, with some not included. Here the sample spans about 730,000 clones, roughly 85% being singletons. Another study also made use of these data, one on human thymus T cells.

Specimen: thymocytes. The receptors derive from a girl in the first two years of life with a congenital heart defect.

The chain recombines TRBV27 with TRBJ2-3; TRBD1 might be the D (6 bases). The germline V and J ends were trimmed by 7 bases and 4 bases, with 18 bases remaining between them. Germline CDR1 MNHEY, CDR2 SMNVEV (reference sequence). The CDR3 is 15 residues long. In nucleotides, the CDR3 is TGTGCCAGCACCCCCGTAGGGGGACACTCAGATACGCAGTATTTT. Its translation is CASTPVGGHSDTQYF.

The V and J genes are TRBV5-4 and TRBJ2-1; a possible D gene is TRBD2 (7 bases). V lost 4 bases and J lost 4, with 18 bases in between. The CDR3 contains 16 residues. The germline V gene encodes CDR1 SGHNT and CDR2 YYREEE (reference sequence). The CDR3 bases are TGTGCCAGCAGCGAAGGGGGGGCACCCAGATACAATGAGCAGTTCTTC. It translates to CASSEGGAPRYNEQFF.

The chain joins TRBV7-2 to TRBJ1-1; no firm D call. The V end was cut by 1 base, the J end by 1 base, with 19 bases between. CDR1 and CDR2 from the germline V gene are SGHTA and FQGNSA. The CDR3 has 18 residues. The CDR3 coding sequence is TGTGCCAGCAGCTTAGACCAGATGAAGGGAGGCTCGAACACTGAAGCTTTCTTT. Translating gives CASSLDQMKGGSNTEAFF.

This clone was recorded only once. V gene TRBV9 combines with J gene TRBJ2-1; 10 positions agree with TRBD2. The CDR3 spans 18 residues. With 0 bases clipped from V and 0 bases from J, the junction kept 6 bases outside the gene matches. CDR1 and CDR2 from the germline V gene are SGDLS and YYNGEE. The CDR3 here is CASSVVGSGGPSYNEQFF. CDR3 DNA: TGTGCCAGCAGCGTAGTTGGTAGCGGGGGGCCCTCCTACAATGAGCAGTTCTTC. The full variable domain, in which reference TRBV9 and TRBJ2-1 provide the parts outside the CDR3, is DSGVTQTPKHLITATGQRVTLRCSPRSGDLSVYWYQQSLDQGLQFLIQYYNGEERAKGNILERFSAQQFPDLHSELNLSSLELGDSALYFCASSVVGSGGPSYNEQFFGPGTRLTVL.

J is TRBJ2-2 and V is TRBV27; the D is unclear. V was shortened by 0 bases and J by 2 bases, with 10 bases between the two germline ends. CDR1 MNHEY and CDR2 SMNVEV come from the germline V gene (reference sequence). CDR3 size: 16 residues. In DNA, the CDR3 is TGTGCCAGCAGTTTATCCCCCCTCCGTAACACCGGGGAGCTGTTTTTT. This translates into CASSLSPLRNTGELFF.

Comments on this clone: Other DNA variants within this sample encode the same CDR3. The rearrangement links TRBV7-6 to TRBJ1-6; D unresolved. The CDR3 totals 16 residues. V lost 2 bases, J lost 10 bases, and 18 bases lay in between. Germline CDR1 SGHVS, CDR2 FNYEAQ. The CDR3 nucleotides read TGTGCCAGCAGCTTATTGGCGGCGGATGCCTCATCACCCCTCCACTTT. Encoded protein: CASSLLAADASSPLHF. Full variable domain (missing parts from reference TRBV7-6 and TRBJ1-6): GAGVSQSPRYKVTKRGQDVALRCDPISGHVSLYWYRQALGQGPEFLTYFNYEAQQDKSGLPNDRFSAERPEGSISTLTIQRTEQRDSAMYRCASSLLAADASSPLHFGNGTRLTVT.

CDR3 protein: CASSSQDRNFSRFWGTEAFF. The CDR3 nucleotides are TGTGCCAGCAGTTCCCAGGACAGAAACTTCAGTCGGTTTTGGGGCACTGAAGCTTTCTTT. The V call is TRBV5-4, the J call TRBJ1-1; tentative D call: TRBD1 (6 bases). V lost 5 bases, J lost 4 bases, and 33 bases lay in between. The CDR3 length is 20 residues. Germline V gene lookup returns CDR1 SGHNT and CDR2 YYREEE (reference sequence).

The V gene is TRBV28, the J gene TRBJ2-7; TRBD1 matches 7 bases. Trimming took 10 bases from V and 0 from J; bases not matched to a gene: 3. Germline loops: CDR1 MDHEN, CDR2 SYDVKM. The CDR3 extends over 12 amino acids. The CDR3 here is CATTGSSYEQYF. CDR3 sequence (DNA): TGTGCCACGACAGGGTCCTCCTACGAGCAGTACTTC.

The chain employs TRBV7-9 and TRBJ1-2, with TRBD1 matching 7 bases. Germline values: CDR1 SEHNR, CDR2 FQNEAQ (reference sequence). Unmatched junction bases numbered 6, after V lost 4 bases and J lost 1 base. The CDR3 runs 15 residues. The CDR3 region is CASSSGTALNYGYTF. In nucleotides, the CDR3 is TGTGCCAGCAGCTCCGGGACAGCTCTTAACTATGGCTACACCTTC.

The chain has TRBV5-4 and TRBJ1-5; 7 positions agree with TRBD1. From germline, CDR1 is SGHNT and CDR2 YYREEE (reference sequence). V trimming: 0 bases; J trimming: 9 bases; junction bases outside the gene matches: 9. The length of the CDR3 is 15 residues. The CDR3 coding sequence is TGTGCCAGCAGCTTGGAGGACAGGCACATTCGGCCCCAGCATTTT. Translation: CASSLEDRHIRPQHF.

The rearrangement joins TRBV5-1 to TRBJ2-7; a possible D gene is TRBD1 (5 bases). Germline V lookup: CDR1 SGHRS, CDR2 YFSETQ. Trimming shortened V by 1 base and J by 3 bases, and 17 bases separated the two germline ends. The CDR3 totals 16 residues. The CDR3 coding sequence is TGCGCCAGCAGCTTGAGGTGGCAGGACAACCGCTACGAGCAGTACTTC. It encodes CASSLRWQDNRYEQYF.

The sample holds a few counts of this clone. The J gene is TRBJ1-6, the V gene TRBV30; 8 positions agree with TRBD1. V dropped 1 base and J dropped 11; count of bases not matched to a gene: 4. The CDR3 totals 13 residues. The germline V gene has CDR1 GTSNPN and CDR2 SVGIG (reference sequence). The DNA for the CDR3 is TGTGCCTGGAGTGGCAACAGGGGGGCACCCCTCCACTTT. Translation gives CAWSGNRGAPLHF.

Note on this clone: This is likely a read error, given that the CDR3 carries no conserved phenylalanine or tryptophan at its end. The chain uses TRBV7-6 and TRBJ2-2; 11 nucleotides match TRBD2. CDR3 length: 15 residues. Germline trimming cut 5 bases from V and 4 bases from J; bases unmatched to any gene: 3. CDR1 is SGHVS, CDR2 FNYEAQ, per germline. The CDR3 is CASSPGLAATGELFS. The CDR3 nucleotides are TGTGCCAGCAGCCCGGGACTAGCGGCCACCGGGGAGCTGTTTTCT.

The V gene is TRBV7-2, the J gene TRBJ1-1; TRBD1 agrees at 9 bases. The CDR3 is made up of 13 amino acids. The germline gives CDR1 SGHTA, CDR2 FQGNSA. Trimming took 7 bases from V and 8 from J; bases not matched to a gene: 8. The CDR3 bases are TGTGCCAGCAATACTAACAGGGGGCGGGAAGCTTTCTTT. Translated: CASNTNRGREAFF.

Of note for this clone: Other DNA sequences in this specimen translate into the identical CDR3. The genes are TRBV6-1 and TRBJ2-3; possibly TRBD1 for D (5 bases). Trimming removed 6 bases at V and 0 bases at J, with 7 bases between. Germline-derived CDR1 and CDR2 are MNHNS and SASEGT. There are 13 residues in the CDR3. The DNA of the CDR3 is TGTGCCAGCAGCGCAGGGAGCACAGATACGCAGTATTTT. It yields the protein CASSAGSTDTQYF.

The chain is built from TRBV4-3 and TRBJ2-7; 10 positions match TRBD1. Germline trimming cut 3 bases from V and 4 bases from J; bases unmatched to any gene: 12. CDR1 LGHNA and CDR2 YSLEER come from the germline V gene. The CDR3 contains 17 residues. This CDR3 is CASSQHIGTGDNYEQYF. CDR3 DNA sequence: TGCGCCAGCAGCCAGCACATCGGGACAGGGGATAATTACGAGCAGTACTTC.

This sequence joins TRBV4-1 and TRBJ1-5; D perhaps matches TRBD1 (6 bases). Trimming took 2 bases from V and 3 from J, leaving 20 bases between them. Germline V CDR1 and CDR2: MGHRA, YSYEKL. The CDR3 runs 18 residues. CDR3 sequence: CASSQYKGGEGYNQPQHF. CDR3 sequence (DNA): TGCGCCAGCAGCCAATATAAGGGGGGGGAGGGGTACAATCAGCCCCAGCATTTT.

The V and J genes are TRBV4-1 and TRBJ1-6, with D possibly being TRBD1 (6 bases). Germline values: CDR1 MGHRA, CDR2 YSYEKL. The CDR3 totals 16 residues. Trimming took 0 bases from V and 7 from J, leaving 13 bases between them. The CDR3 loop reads CASSQDGQGSNSPLHF. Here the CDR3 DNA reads TGCGCCAGCAGCCAAGATGGCCAGGGGTCGAATTCACCCCTCCACTTT.

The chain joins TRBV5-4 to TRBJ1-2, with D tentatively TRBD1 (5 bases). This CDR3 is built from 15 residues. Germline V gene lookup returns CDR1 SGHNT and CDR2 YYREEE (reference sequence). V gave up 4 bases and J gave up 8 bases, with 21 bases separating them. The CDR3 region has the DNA TGTGCCAGCAGCCCGCGGGAGGGGTATTTGTACGGCTACACCTTC. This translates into CASSPREGYLYGYTF.

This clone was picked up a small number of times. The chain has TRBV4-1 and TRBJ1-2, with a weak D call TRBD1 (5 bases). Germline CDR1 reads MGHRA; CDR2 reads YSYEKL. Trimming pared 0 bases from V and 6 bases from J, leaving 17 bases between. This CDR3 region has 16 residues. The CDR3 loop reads CASSQDLITGQDGYTF. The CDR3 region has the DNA TGCGCCAGCAGCCAAGATCTGATAACAGGTCAGGATGGCTACACCTTC.

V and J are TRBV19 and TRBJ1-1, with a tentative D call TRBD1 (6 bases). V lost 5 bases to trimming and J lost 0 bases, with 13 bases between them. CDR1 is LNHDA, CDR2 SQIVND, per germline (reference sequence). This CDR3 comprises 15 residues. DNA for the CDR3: TGTGCCAGTAGTCCGTGGACAGAACTGAACACTGAAGCTTTCTTT. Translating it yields CASSPWTELNTEAFF.

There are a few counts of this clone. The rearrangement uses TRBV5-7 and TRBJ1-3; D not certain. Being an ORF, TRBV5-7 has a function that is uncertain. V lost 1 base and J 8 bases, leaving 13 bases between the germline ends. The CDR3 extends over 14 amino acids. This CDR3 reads CASSLNPSGDTIYF. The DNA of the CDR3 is TGTGCCAGCAGCTTGAACCCCTCCGGGGACACCATATATTTT.

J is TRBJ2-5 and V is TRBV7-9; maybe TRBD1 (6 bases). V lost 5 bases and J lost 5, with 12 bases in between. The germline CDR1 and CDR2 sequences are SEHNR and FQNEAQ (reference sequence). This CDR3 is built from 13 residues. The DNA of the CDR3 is TGTGCCAGCAGCCTAACTAGGGGGGAGACCCAGTACTTC. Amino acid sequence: CASSLTRGETQYF.

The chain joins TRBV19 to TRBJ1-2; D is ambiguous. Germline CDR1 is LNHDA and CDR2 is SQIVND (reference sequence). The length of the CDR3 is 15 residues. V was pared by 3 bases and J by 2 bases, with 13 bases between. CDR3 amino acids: CASSMAGRKNYGYTF. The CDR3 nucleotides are TGTGCCAGTAGTATGGCTGGCAGAAAAAACTATGGCTACACCTTC. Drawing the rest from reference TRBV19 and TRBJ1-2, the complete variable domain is DGGITQSPKYLFRKEGQNVTLSCEQNLNHDAMYWYRQDPGQGLRLIYYSQIVNDFQKGDIAEGYSVSREKKESFPLTVTSAQKNPTAFYLCASSMAGRKNYGYTFGSGTRLTVV.